This T cell receptor (beta chain) derives from a study of PD-1 blockade in classical Hodgkin lymphoma (dated by TCRdb to between 2020 and 2021). In the study overall: Nivolumab dosing was 3 mg/kg intravenously every 2 weeks, continuing until either disease progression or unacceptable toxicity. The study used TCR beta sequencing and CyTOF to define a peripheral blood immune signature of response to PD-1 blockade in classical Hodgkin lymphoma.

General findings and caveats noted by the study authors: Lower diversity was seen in patients whose nivolumab began less than 1 year after ASCT, and these patients were left out of later analyses so that immune reconstitution would not confound the results. Baseline diversity similar to that of newly diagnosed patients was observed in trial patients achieving complete response, whereas significantly lower diversity was observed in partial responders and progressors. The study was restricted to a single clinical trial cohort, and the causes of repertoire differences, possibly disease activity or prior therapy, were left undefined. CD4+ but not CD8+ TCR diversity rose significantly by C4D1 (p=0.0027 vs p=0.16), most apparent in complete responders (p=0.02). Baseline TCR diversity was reported as lower in newly diagnosed patients than in healthy donors, and lower still in relapsed/refractory patients.

In the germline V gene, CDR1 corresponds to SQVTM and CDR2 to ANQGSEA. Compared with germline, V lacks 6 bases and J lacks 5 bases; bases without a gene match: 8. The CDR3 sequence holds 13 residues, the cysteine and phenylalanine included. Solely the CDR3 DNA is kept, with 39 bases framed from the first base. The label giving this sample's time point can be read as: cycle 4 day 1 (C4D1), after less than 7 weeks of nivolumab. Every trial patient had relapsed after autologous stem cell transplantation, and cohorts A, B and C differed in prior brentuximab vedotin exposure. The trial cohort included 45 to 65 patients with relapsed/refractory classical Hodgkin lymphoma, and each patient had a best overall response of complete response, partial response or progressive disease. Trial patients were treated with single-agent nivolumab in the multi-cohort phase II CheckMate 205 trial. Best overall response was determined by an independent review committee according to the 2007 International Working Group response criteria. Trial PBMCs were collected just before the start of nivolumab (C1D1) and during therapy at cycle 2 day 1 and cycle 4 day 1. Peripheral blood was collected in 8 mL Vacutainer Cell Preparation Tubes, from which PBMCs were isolated by centrifugation and then cryopreserved.

Genomic DNA was extracted with the Qiagen DNeasy kit from unsorted PBMCs and from negatively selected CD4+ and CD8+ fractions. Using primers that anneal to V and J segments, immunoSEQ multiplex PCR amplified the TCR beta CDR3 regions. A synthetic immune receptor repertoire was used to minimize amplification bias, and remaining bias was computationally removed after sequencing. The source study handled its data this way. Custom Python scripts were used to quantify repertoire diversity as the Shannon entropy index. Unsorted, CD4+ and CD8+ repertoires were analyzed separately, except in combined analyses where CD4+ and CD8+ sequences were merged in silico. Clonal expansion was defined as a frequency increase of at least 2-fold after treatment compared with C1D1, and clones undetected at baseline were assigned a pseudocount of 0.5. Clones with 0 or 1 copy at C1D1 were defined as singleton clones, while clones with 2 or more copies were defined as non-singleton clones. By matching protein sequences in sorted samples from the same patient, clones expanded in unsorted samples were annotated as CD4+, CD8+ or unknown. Wilcoxon tests on paired samples were used to test changes in diversity from C1D1 to C4D1. In its TCRdb copy, this immuneACCESS table keeps in-frame sequences only and misses some clones. Where compared with another copy, unresolved V genes explain less than half of these, and the others have no known cause. The DNA gave D and trimming, while V, J and clone size come from that table. The sample table contains some 90,000 clones; only one count was recorded for roughly 73% of them. Of the sample, about 9.4% falls within the top ten clones.

Worth noting for this clone: Its specific antigen is unknown. No much larger clone is present one base from it, and per-base qualities are unavailable.

The source of this sequence is a human donor with classical Hodgkin lymphoma. This material consisted of peripheral blood mononuclear cells (PBMCs), taken before the fourth cycle of nivolumab. The chain is assembled from TRBV29-1 and TRBJ2-5, with 8 bases in between that match TRBD1. The CDR3 region: CSVPQGGEETQYF. The DNA sequence is given as TGCAGCGTCCCACAGGGGGGCGAGGAGACCCAGTACTTC.